Below are 14 T cell receptor beta chains sequenced from a single sample in a study of Tregs in tolerant kidney transplant recipients. No cognate antigen is known for these TCRs. The assay was immunoSEQ multiplex PCR, and TCRdb's table has in-frame clones only and misses some. The data contain about 44,000 clones, less than 97% of them singletons. Sequencing was done on a sample of Tregs from blood cultured with allogeneic cells. The receptors come from a human donor in good health.

J is TRBJ2-7 and V is TRBV2, with TRBD1 matching 7 bases. The germline V gene has CDR1 SNHLY and CDR2 FYNNEI. Losses at the gene ends were 8 bases for V and 2 bases for J; bases not matched to a gene: 6. The CDR3 has 13 amino acids. This CDR3 is CASHRDSPYEQYF. The CDR3 DNA is TGTGCCAGCCATAGGGACAGTCCCTACGAGCAGTACTTC. Full variable domain (outside the CDR3, taken from reference TRBV2 and TRBJ2-7): EPEVTQTPSHQVTQMGQEVILRCVPISNHLYFYWYRQILGQKVEFLVSFYNNEISEKSEIFDDQFSVERPDGSNFTLKIRSTKLEDSAMYFCASHRDSPYEQYFGPGTRLTVT.

The count of this clone is one. This chain connects TRBV4-1 to TRBJ2-2; D could derive from TRBD1 or TRBD2 (6 bases each). CDR3 length: 16 residues. The germline gives CDR1 MGHRA, CDR2 YSYEKL. V gave up 3 bases and J gave up 5 bases, with 16 bases separating them. CDR3 loop: CASSHRDTGGTGELFF. The CDR3 DNA reads TGCGCCAGCAGCCATCGGGACACTGGAGGGACCGGGGAGCTGTTTTTT.

V usage is TRBV9 and J usage is TRBJ1-1; the match to TRBD1 covers 11 bases. The CDR3 is 15 residues long. Germline-derived CDR1 and CDR2 are SGDLS and YYNGEE. V trimming: 4 bases; J trimming: 3 bases; junction bases outside the gene matches: 5. The DNA of the CDR3 is TGTGCCAGCAGCTCCCGGGACAGGGGGTACACTGAAGCTTTCTTT. Translating it yields CASSSRDRGYTEAFF.

The V call is TRBV6-5, the J call TRBJ1-1; D is possibly TRBD1 (5 bases). Germline CDR1 is MNHEY and CDR2 is SVGAGI. This CDR3 has 12 residues. Trimming removed 2 bases from V and 8 bases from J, with 9 bases in between. The CDR3 is CASSYPGAEAFF. The DNA for the CDR3 is TGTGCCAGCAGTTACCCCGGGGCGGAAGCTTTCTTT.

The V gene is TRBV5-1, the J gene TRBJ2-3; 8 nucleotides match TRBD2. This CDR3 has 15 amino acids. Germline trimming cut 4 bases from V and 3 bases from J; bases unmatched to any gene: 7. Germline CDR1 SGHRS, CDR2 YFSETQ. CDR3 sequence reads: CASSKLAERTDTQYF. CDR3 in DNA: TGCGCCAGCAGCAAACTAGCGGAGAGGACAGATACGCAGTATTTT.

V is TRBV5-1 and J is TRBJ1-1, with a possible D match to TRBD1 (6 bases). V lost 0 bases, J lost 4 bases, and 13 bases lay in between. Germline CDR1 is SGHRS and CDR2 is YFSETQ. The CDR3 loop spans 15 amino acids. In DNA form, the CDR3 reads TGCGCCAGCAGCTTGGCCGCGGGGGCGGGCACTGAAGCTTTCTTT. It encodes CASSLAAGAGTEAFF.

The chain recombines TRBV7-3 with TRBJ2-1, with D possibly TRBD1 on 6 matching bases. Trimming left V 5 bases short and J 8 bases short, with 16 bases between. The CDR3 runs 14 residues. From germline, CDR1 is SGHTA and CDR2 FQGTGA. Written as DNA, the CDR3 is TGTGCCAGCAGCAGACAGACAGGCCCGGATGAGCAGTTCTTC. Residues: CASSRQTGPDEQFF.

The CDR3 reads CASSLQWASGLNTGELFF. The CDR3 DNA follows: TGCGCCAGCAGCTTACAGTGGGCTAGCGGGTTGAACACCGGGGAGCTGTTTTTT. This chain connects TRBV5-1 to TRBJ2-2; 8 nucleotides align to TRBD2. CDR1 is SGHRS and CDR2 is YFSETQ in the germline V gene. Unmatched junction bases numbered 10, after V lost 2 bases and J lost 1 base. The CDR3 is 18 amino acids. Full variable domain (missing parts from reference TRBV5-1 and TRBJ2-2): KAGVTQTPRYLIKTRGQQVTLSCSPISGHRSVSWYQQTPGQGLQFLFEYFSETQRNKGNFPGRFSGRQFSNSRSEMNVSTLELGDSALYLCASSLQWASGLNTGELFFGEGSRLTVL.

The V and J genes are TRBV7-9 and TRBJ1-5, with D possibly TRBD1 on 5 matching bases. The CDR3 loop spans 15 amino acids. V shed 1 base and J shed 3 bases, with 10 bases lying between them. Per the germline V gene, CDR1 is SEHNR and CDR2 is FQNEAQ (reference sequence). CDR3 in DNA: TGTGCCAGCAGCTTAGGGGACGGAAACAATCAGCCCCAGCATTTT. Translating it yields CASSLGDGNNQPQHF.

The chain uses TRBV2 and TRBJ2-5; 11 nucleotides agree with TRBD2. This CDR3 spans 16 amino acids. After removal of 3 bases from V and 0 bases from J, the junction contained 3 bases not matched to a gene. CDR1 and CDR2 (germline): SNHLY, FYNNEI. The CDR3 DNA follows: TGTGCCAGCAGTGAGGTAGCGGGGGGGTACCAAGAGACCCAGTACTTC. This translates into CASSEVAGGYQETQYF.

The rearrangement links TRBV7-9 to TRBJ1-3; 9 nucleotides line up with TRBD1. Trimming at V came to 9 bases and at J to 2 bases, leaving 5 bases not matched to a gene. The CDR3 is made up of 14 amino acids. The germline gives CDR1 SEHNR, CDR2 FQNEAQ (reference sequence). CDR3 bases: TGTGCCAGTGCACAGGGGGCCGCTGGAAACACCATATATTTT. Protein: CASAQGAAGNTIYF. Drawing the rest from reference TRBV7-9 and TRBJ1-3, the complete variable domain is DTGVSQNPRHKITKRGQNVTFRCDPISEHNRLYWYRQTLGQGPEFLTYFQNEAQLEKSRLLSDRFSAERPKGSFSTLEIQRTEQGDSAMYLCASAQGAAGNTIYFGEGSWLTVV.

This chain uses TRBV5-1 with TRBJ2-7; TRBD2 might be the D (5 bases). The CDR3 length is 15 residues. CDR1 is SGHRS, CDR2 YFSETQ, per germline. Trimming cost V 5 bases and J 0 bases, with 15 bases left between them. Written as DNA, the CDR3 is TGCGCCAGCAGTTCCTGGACTGGAAGCTCCTACGAGCAGTACTTC. Protein: CASSSWTGSSYEQYF. The full variable domain, rest sourced from reference TRBV5-1 and TRBJ2-7, is KAGVTQTPRYLIKTRGQQVTLSCSPISGHRSVSWYQQTPGQGLQFLFEYFSETQRNKGNFPGRFSGRQFSNSRSEMNVSTLELGDSALYLCASSSWTGSSYEQYFGPGTRLTVT.

V gene TRBV5-1 combines with J gene TRBJ1-4; weak D call: TRBD1 (5 bases). This CDR3 contains 15 residues. CDR1 and CDR2 (germline): SGHRS, YFSETQ. The V gene lost 4 bases and the J gene lost 0 bases, with 10 bases spanning the gap. CDR3 nucleotide sequence: TGCGCCAGCAGCGCGACAGCCGCAACTAATGAAAAACTGTTTTTT. Protein sequence: CASSATAATNEKLFF.

This clone came up once. The chain employs TRBV5-5 and TRBJ1-5; TRBD1 matches at 8 bases. V was pared by 4 bases and J by 6 bases, with 3 bases of the junction left unmatched. Germline V gene data show CDR1 as SGHKS and CDR2 as YYEKEE (reference sequence). The CDR3 has 13 residues. CDR3 amino acids: CASSPTGAQPQHF. For the CDR3, the DNA is TGTGCCAGCAGCCCGACAGGGGCTCAGCCCCAGCATTTT.